These T cell receptor beta chains were read from a single sample in a study of type 1 regulatory T cells. Antigens for these TCRs are unknown. TCRdb fed the reads into MiXCR, producing one record per CDR3 protein. This sample carries under 75,000 distinct CDR3 sequences, 20% of them seen once, and the ten largest clones take roughly 8%. The sequenced material came from cultured type 1 regulatory T (Tr1) cells, either the whole culture or a sorted fraction (not recorded which). The receptors were gathered from a human donor in good health. The CDR3 runs from the conserved cysteine through the conserved F or W. D genes are given only for firm matches. Some rows have no size entry. The others give once, few or many, or a class for an expanded clone.

d_call j_call clone_size v_call cdr3_aa cdr3_nt
. TRBJ1-2 . TRBV5-5 CASSFGPSSYGYTF TGTGCCAGCAGCTTTGGCCCTTCCAGCTATGGCTACACCTTC
TRBD2 TRBJ2-2 . TRBV14 CASSRLAGGVTGELFF TGTGCCAGCAGCCGACTAGCGGGAGGCGTAACCGGGGAGCTGTTTTTT
. TRBJ2-2 . TRBV6-1 CASSEIGAGELFF TGTGCCAGCAGTGAAATTGGCGCCGGGGAGCTGTTTTTT
. TRBJ1-5 . TRBV5-5 CASSLVGSNQPQHF TGTGCCAGCAGCTTGGTCGGCAGCAATCAGCCCCAGCATTTT
TRBD2 TRBJ2-2 . TRBV5-1 CASSPTSGNTGELFF TGCGCCAGCAGCCCCACTAGCGGGAACACCGGGGAGCTGTTTTTT
TRBD2 TRBJ2-3 many TRBV29-1 CSAAGTSGTDTQYF TGCAGCGCTGCCGGGACTAGCGGCACAGATACGCAGTATTTT
TRBD2 TRBJ2-3 few TRBV6-2/TRBV6-3 CATREGGSLDTQYF TGTGCCACCCGTGAGGGCGGGAGTCTAGATACGCAGTATTTT
. TRBJ1-4 . TRBV7-2 CASSLDRTEKLFF TGTGCCAGCAGCTTAGACCGGACGGAAAAACTGTTTTTT
. TRBJ2-1 once TRBV7-8 CASSTGSGDNEQFF TGTGCCAGCAGCACTGGCTCTGGGGACAATGAGCAGTTCTTC
. TRBJ2-5 . TRBV10-3 CTTTAGETQYF TGTACCACCACAGCAGGGGAGACCCAGTACTTC
. TRBJ1-1 . TRBV20-1 CSARGEMNTEAFF TGCAGTGCTCGGGGGGAAATGAACACTGAAGCTTTCTTT
TRBD1 TRBJ1-2 few TRBV7-2 CASSVDRGDYGYTF TGTGCCAGCAGCGTGGACAGGGGGGACTATGGCTACACCTTC
. TRBJ2-3 many TRBV15 CATSRESPQKDTQYF TGTGCCACCAGCAGAGAGTCCCCCCAAAAAGATACGCAGTATTTT